Each of the 13 T cell receptor beta chains below was sequenced from the same sample in a study of shared clonotypes between healthy human individuals. This table comes from immunoSEQ multiplex PCR, and its TCRdb copy is limited to in-frame clones, with some not included. The sample records some 1,100,000 clones, around three quarters being singletons. The sequenced sample consisted of memory CD4+ T cells from PBMCs. Subset reported: CD45RA-negative fraction. Every receptor here comes from a man aged 18 to 30 in good health. Some clones in this sample may be carry-over from other donors' samples.

This clone appeared a few times. J is TRBJ1-5 and V is TRBV7-2; D not certain. Germline V gene lookup returns CDR1 SGHTA and CDR2 FQGNSA. The CDR3 loop spans 15 amino acids. The V and J ends lost 2 bases and 7 bases respectively, with 15 bases between them. CDR3 in DNA: TGTGCCAGCAGCTTACGCGCGGGGTCGGGCCAGCCCCAGCATTTT. Translated: CASSLRAGSGQPQHF.

This rearrangement joins TRBV28 to TRBJ2-7, with D possibly TRBD1 on 5 matching bases. The ends were cut back, 2 bases at V and 3 bases at J, with 11 bases in the middle. This CDR3 has 14 amino acids. Germline loops: CDR1 MDHEN, CDR2 SYDVKM. The DNA of the CDR3 is TGTGCCAGCAGTTTAGTACAAGGGGACTACGAGCAGTACTTC. It specifies CASSLVQGDYEQYF.

This sequence joins TRBV5-5 and TRBJ1-1, with TRBD1 matching 9 bases. In germline, CDR1 is SGHKS, CDR2 YYEKEE (reference sequence). The CDR3 length is 16 residues. V was clipped by 4 bases and J by 9 bases; unmatched bases: 16. CDR3 in DNA: TGTGCCAGCAGCATACGGGACAGGGTAGCCCTTTTGAAAGCTTTCTTT. It specifies CASSIRDRVALLKAFF.

This clone was seen a few times. The same CDR3 can be traced to other DNA sequences in this sample. The chain employs TRBV28 and TRBJ2-6; unclear D gene. The germline V and J ends were trimmed by 3 bases and 0 bases, with 3 bases remaining between them. The germline V gene encodes CDR1 MDHEN and CDR2 SYDVKM. This CDR3 is built from 14 residues. The CDR3 DNA is TGTGCCAGCAGTTTTAGCTCTGGGGCCAACGTCCTGACTTTC. Residues: CASSFSSGANVLTF.

As to this clone: The same CDR3 arises from other DNA sequences in this sample as well. The CDR3 is CASSLAGTSSYNEQFF. CDR3 coding DNA: TGTGCCAGCAGCTTAGCTGGGACTAGCTCCTACAATGAGCAGTTCTTC. The V gene is TRBV7-3, the J gene TRBJ2-1; 8 nucleotides align to TRBD2. This CDR3 contains 16 residues. Germline loops: CDR1 SGHTA, CDR2 FQGTGA. V shed 2 bases and J 0 bases; nucleotides not matched to a gene: 3.

The chain employs TRBV27 and TRBJ2-2; 10 bases align to TRBD1. This CDR3 is 15 amino acids long. V shed 3 bases, J shed 4 bases, and the junction held 2 bases outside the gene matches. Germline CDR1 reads MNHEY; CDR2 reads SMNVEV (reference sequence). In DNA, the CDR3 is TGTGCCAGCAGTTTCGGGACAGGGGCCACCGGGGAGCTGTTTTTT. This gives the protein CASSFGTGATGELFF.

The V and J genes are TRBV5-1 and TRBJ2-7, with D possibly TRBD1 on 6 matching bases. The CDR3 spans 15 residues. V was shortened by 4 bases and J by 3 bases, with 17 bases between the two germline ends. Germline values: CDR1 SGHRS, CDR2 YFSETQ. The CDR3 sequence is CASSRGQPTFYEQYF. In DNA form, the CDR3 reads TGCGCCAGCAGCCGCGGACAGCCAACCTTCTACGAGCAGTACTTC. Together with reference TRBV5-1 and TRBJ2-7, the CDR3 gives the full variable domain: KAGVTQTPRYLIKTRGQQVTLSCSPISGHRSVSWYQQTPGQGLQFLFEYFSETQRNKGNFPGRFSGRQFSNSRSEMNVSTLELGDSALYLCASSRGQPTFYEQYFGPGTRLTVT.

This clone was recorded once. The chain recombines TRBV7-2 with TRBJ2-1; D is unclear. The V end lost 3 bases, the J end lost 8 bases, and 14 bases lay between the germline ends. Germline V CDR1 and CDR2: SGHTA, FQGNSA. This CDR3 contains 14 residues. The DNA for the CDR3 is TGTGCCAGCAGCTTTCACCGGGCCGGTGATGAGCAGTTCTTC. Residues: CASSFHRAGDEQFF.

The chain is built from TRBV5-1 and TRBJ2-7; 7 nucleotides line up with TRBD2. This CDR3 is built from 15 residues. Trimming took 4 bases from V and 6 from J; bases not matched to a gene: 13. Germline assignment: CDR1 SGHRS and CDR2 YFSETQ. The CDR3 protein is CASSTSGLGSREQYF. The CDR3 DNA reads as TGCGCCAGCAGCACCAGCGGACTAGGCTCTCGCGAGCAGTACTTC.

Concerning this clone itself: The same CDR3 also results from other DNA sequences found in this sample. The V call is TRBV5-1, the J call TRBJ2-7; TRBD1 aligns across 7 bases. V was clipped by 5 bases and J by 3 bases; unmatched bases: 5. This CDR3 spans 13 amino acids. Germline CDR1 SGHRS, CDR2 YFSETQ. CDR3 nucleotides: TGCGCCAGCAGGCCGGGACAGAGCTACGAGCAGTACTTC. It is translated as CASRPGQSYEQYF.

V and J are TRBV6-1 and TRBJ1-1; D unresolved. Germline V gives CDR1 MNHNS, CDR2 SASEGT. V was trimmed by 8 bases and J by 4 bases, leaving 17 bases between them. The CDR3 spans 14 residues. The CDR3 protein is CASLRGQLSTEAFF. CDR3 sequence (DNA): TGTGCCAGCCTCAGAGGGCAGCTTAGCACTGAAGCTTTCTTT.

V gene TRBV2 combines with J gene TRBJ1-1; D is perhaps TRBD1 (5 bases). Trimming removed 6 bases at V and 2 bases at J, with 19 bases between. There are 16 residues in the CDR3. CDR1 and CDR2 from the germline V gene are SNHLY and FYNNEI. The CDR3 nucleotides read TGTGCCAGCAGCTCCTCACGGACGGGACTCAACACTGAAGCTTTCTTT. Amino acid sequence: CASSSSRTGLNTEAFF. Full variable domain (missing parts from reference TRBV2 and TRBJ1-1): EPEVTQTPSHQVTQMGQEVILRCVPISNHLYFYWYRQILGQKVEFLVSFYNNEISEKSEIFDDQFSVERPDGSNFTLKIRSTKLEDSAMYFCASSSSRTGLNTEAFFGQGTRLTVV.

This clone was recorded a few times. The chain uses TRBV30 and TRBJ1-1; 7 positions agree with TRBD1. J lost 8 bases, V lost 3 bases, and 9 bases had no gene match. The germline gives CDR1 GTSNPN, CDR2 SVGIG (reference sequence). The CDR3 has 13 amino acids. CDR3 in DNA: TGTGCCTGGAGCTTGGACAGGTATGGGGAAGCTTTCTTT. Its translation: CAWSLDRYGEAFF.